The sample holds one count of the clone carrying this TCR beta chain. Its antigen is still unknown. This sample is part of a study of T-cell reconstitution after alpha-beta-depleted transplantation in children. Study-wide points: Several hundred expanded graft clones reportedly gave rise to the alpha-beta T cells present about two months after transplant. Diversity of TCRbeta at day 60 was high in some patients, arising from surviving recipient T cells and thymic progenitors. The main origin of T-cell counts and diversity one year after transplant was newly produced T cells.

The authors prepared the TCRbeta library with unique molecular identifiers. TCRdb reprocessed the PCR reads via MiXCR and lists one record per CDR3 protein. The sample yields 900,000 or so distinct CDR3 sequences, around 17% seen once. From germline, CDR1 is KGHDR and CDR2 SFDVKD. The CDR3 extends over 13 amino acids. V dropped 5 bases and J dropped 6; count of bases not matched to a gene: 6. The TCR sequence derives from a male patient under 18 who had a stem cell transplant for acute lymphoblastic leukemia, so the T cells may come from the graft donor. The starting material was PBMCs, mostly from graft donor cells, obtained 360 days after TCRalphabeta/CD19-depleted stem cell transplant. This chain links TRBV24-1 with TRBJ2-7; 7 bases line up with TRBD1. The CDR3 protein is CATSVGAGGEQYF. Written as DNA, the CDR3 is TGTGCCACCAGTGTAGGAGCAGGGGGCGAGCAGTACTTC.